One and the same sample provided the 26 T cell receptor beta chains below, sequenced in a study of T cells expressing NK-cell markers. TCRdb reprocessed the 5' RACE reads, keeping one entry per CDR3 protein, no DNA. The sample includes 120,000 to 150,000 distinct CDR3 sequences. The sequenced sample consisted of blood T cells: a sorted CD56 or NKG2C T cell subset, CD4+ or CD8+ T cells, or bulk PBMC T cells (not recorded which). The receptors here all came from a man younger than 35 in good health.

This chain links TRBV18 with TRBJ1-5. Germline loops: CDR1 KGHSH, CDR2 LQKENI. The CDR3 runs to 15 residues. CDR3 residues: CASSPKPIGNQPQHF.

The V gene is TRBV20-1, the J gene TRBJ1-5. The CDR3 length is 12 residues. Germline CDR1 DFQATT, CDR2 SNEGSKA (reference sequence). This chain's CDR3 is CSARDDNQPQHF.

V and J are TRBV3-1 and TRBJ2-2. Germline V gene lookup returns CDR1 LGHDT and CDR2 YNNKEL (reference sequence). The CDR3 is 18 residues long. The CDR3 protein is CASSQELVSSRNTGELFF.

This sequence joins TRBV6-1 and TRBJ2-2. This CDR3 has 15 amino acids. CDR1 is MNHNS, CDR2 SASEGT, per germline. The CDR3 sequence is CASSELTENTGELFF.

The chain is built from TRBV7-9 and TRBJ2-2. Germline lookup yields CDR1 SEHNR and CDR2 FQNEAQ (reference sequence). The CDR3 runs to 14 residues. The CDR3 sequence: CASSFRENTGELFF. Complete variable domain (other parts from reference TRBV7-9 and TRBJ2-2): DTGVSQNPRHKITKRGQNVTFRCDPISEHNRLYWYRQTLGQGPEFLTYFQNEAQLEKSRLLSDRFSAERPKGSFSTLEIQRTEQGDSAMYLCASSFRENTGELFFGEGSRLTVL.

The chain uses TRBV28 and TRBJ2-3. The CDR3 consists of 14 residues. From germline, CDR1 is MDHEN and CDR2 SYDVKM. CDR3 protein: CASSLFVGTDTQYF.

The chain carries TRBV19 and TRBJ2-1; TCRdb reports TRBD2, a call that lacks DNA to check it against. The V gene's germline CDR1 is LNHDA and CDR2 SQIVND (reference sequence). CDR3 length equals 17 residues. The chain's CDR3 is CASSKLAGGPEGNEQFF.

V usage is TRBV2 and J usage is TRBJ2-7; the D call from TCRdb, TRBD2, cannot be confirmed without DNA. Germline loops: CDR1 SNHLY, CDR2 FYNNEI. The CDR3 spans 18 residues. The CDR3 region is CASRDPGLAGEVRREQYF.

V usage is TRBV24-1 and J usage is TRBJ2-1; TCRdb names TRBD2, which stays unverified in the absence of DNA. The CDR3 covers 16 residues. Germline CDR1 KGHDR, CDR2 SFDVKD. The CDR3 spells CATSDASGSFYNEQFF.

The genes are TRBV9 and TRBJ2-7. The CDR3 spans 14 residues. Germline V gene sequence: CDR1 SGDLS, CDR2 YYNGEE. This CDR3 reads CASSSSGSPYEQYF.

This chain links TRBV15 with TRBJ2-1. Per the germline V gene, CDR1 is LNHNV and CDR2 is YYDKDF (reference sequence). This CDR3 has 18 amino acids. CDR3: CATSRDDGGESSYNEQFF.

The gene calls are TRBV7-8 and TRBJ1-5; the TCRdb call, TRBD1, lacks DNA for checking. Germline V CDR1 and CDR2: SGHVS, FQNEAQ. The CDR3 sequence is 14 residues long. CDR3 region: CASSSTGAGQPQHF.

This chain links TRBV19 with TRBJ2-1; with no DNA, the TCRdb D assignment of TRBD2 cannot be verified. The germline V gene encodes CDR1 LNHDA and CDR2 SQIVND (reference sequence). This CDR3 is built from 14 residues. The CDR3 sequence: CASSMASGTAEQFF.

V usage is TRBV25-1 and J usage is TRBJ1-1. Per the germline V gene, CDR1 is MGHDK and CDR2 is SYGVNS. The CDR3 length is 14 residues. The CDR3 reads CASSTSGPTAEAFF.

This chain links TRBV29-1 with TRBJ2-5; TCRdb names TRBD1, which stays unverified in the absence of DNA. CDR3 size: 15 residues. Germline V lookup: CDR1 SQVTM, CDR2 ANQGSEA. The CDR3 sequence is CSVEASRGGAETQYF. Complete variable domain (other parts from reference TRBV29-1 and TRBJ2-5): SAVISQKPSRDICQRGTSLTIQCQVDSQVTMMFWYRQQPGQSLTLIATANQGSEATYESGFVIDKFPISRPNLTFSTLTVSNMSPEDSSIYLCSVEASRGGAETQYFGPGTRLLVL.

The chain carries TRBV10-3 and TRBJ2-1; TCRdb names TRBD2, which stays unverified in the absence of DNA. The CDR3 is 15 residues long. Germline CDR1 ENHRY, CDR2 SYGVKD. CDR3 sequence: CAISEGTSGRNEQFF.

The chain combines TRBV14 with TRBJ2-7; TCRdb's D call, TRBD1, is unchecked because there is no DNA. The germline gives CDR1 SGHDN, CDR2 FVKESK. The CDR3 totals 15 residues. The CDR3 region is CASSQERQGRDEQYF.

J is TRBJ2-1 and V is TRBV7-9; there is no DNA to check the TCRdb D call of TRBD1. The V gene's germline CDR1 is SEHNR and CDR2 FQNEAQ (reference sequence). This CDR3 is 16 amino acids long. The CDR3 region is CASSQLMGEDYNEQFF.

The chain carries TRBV15 and TRBJ2-3; TCRdb outputs TRBD1, but without DNA this stays unchecked. Looked up from germline, CDR1 is LNHNV and CDR2 is YYDKDF (reference sequence). The CDR3 totals 16 residues. This CDR3 reads CATSSETGQISDTQYF.

V gene TRBV27 combines with J gene TRBJ2-1. CDR3 length: 14 amino acids. The germline V gene has CDR1 MNHEY and CDR2 SMNVEV (reference sequence). The chain's CDR3 is CASSLSGLINEQFF.

V and J are TRBV27 and TRBJ2-2. The CDR3 is made up of 12 amino acids. From germline, CDR1 is MNHEY and CDR2 SMNVEV (reference sequence). The CDR3 here is CASSLDRGELFF.

CDR3: CSARSSGAGANVLTF. The chain uses TRBV20-1 and TRBJ2-6; TCRdb gives TRBD1 as the D gene, but with no DNA this cannot be confirmed. Germline-derived CDR1 and CDR2 are DFQATT and SNEGSKA (reference sequence). The CDR3 contains 15 residues.

The rearrangement joins TRBV4-1 to TRBJ2-5; TCRdb's assignment of TRBD2 cannot be checked, as there is no DNA. Germline V gene sequence: CDR1 MGHRA, CDR2 YSYEKL. The CDR3 has 15 amino acids. The chain's CDR3 is CASSQDHLAGETQYF.

V is TRBV30 and J is TRBJ2-7; there is no DNA to check the TCRdb D call of TRBD1. The germline V gene encodes CDR1 GTSNPN and CDR2 SVGIG (reference sequence). The CDR3 runs 14 residues. CDR3: CAWSVTRGQDEQYF.

The chain uses TRBV27 and TRBJ1-1. CDR3 length: 13 residues. Germline CDR1 and CDR2: MNHEY and SMNVEV (reference sequence). CDR3: CASSFLGFAEAFF.

This rearrangement joins TRBV7-9 to TRBJ2-1; TCRdb reports TRBD2, a call that lacks DNA to check it against. Germline values: CDR1 SEHNR, CDR2 FQNEAQ (reference sequence). The CDR3 sequence is 13 residues long. CDR3 amino acids: CASRGSGSNEQFF. Using reference TRBV7-9 and TRBJ2-1 for the parts outside the CDR3, the full variable domain is DTGVSQNPRHKITKRGQNVTFRCDPISEHNRLYWYRQTLGQGPEFLTYFQNEAQLEKSRLLSDRFSAERPKGSFSTLEIQRTEQGDSAMYLCASRGSGSNEQFFGPGTRLTVL.